This T cell receptor beta chain was observed in a study of regulatory T cells in long-lasting Graves disease. Whole-study context: The study counted Graves' disease as persistent given over 5 years of antithyroid drugs and positive TSH receptor antibodies. Regarding the study as a whole: Persistent Graves' patients possessed reduced TCR diversity relative to recently diagnosed ones. Persistent disease preferred TRBV28, TRBJ1-2 and TRBJ2-5.

With respect to this clonotype: As yet, its antigen is unknown.

Stated time point: persistent/refractory GD, antithyroid drugs over 5 years with positive TRAb. The TCR library was made from RNA that had been extracted from PBMCs in TRIzol. Trimming left V 2 bases short and J 0 bases short, with 14 bases between. Germline V gene lookup returns CDR1 MNHEY and CDR2 SVGAGI. The CDR3 loop spans 18 amino acids. Building of the TCR beta libraries involved iRepertoire HTBI primers and Arm-PCR of CDR3 regions. TCRdb re-called the multiplex PCR reads through MiXCR, storing one row per CDR3 protein. This table has hundreds of thousands of distinct CDR3 sequences, about 22% appearing once.

This chain uses TRBV6-5 with TRBJ1-6; perhaps TRBD1 as D (6 bases). The TCR comes from a female donor with Graves disease. The input for sequencing was peripheral blood mononuclear cells (PBMCs), taken when the disease was refractory, from a patient treated with antithyroid drugs. The CDR3 protein is CASSYGGTLSSYNSPLHF. CDR3 DNA sequence: TGTGCCAGCAGTTACGGAGGGACATTGAGCTCCTATAATTCACCCCTCCACTTT.